This T cell receptor (beta chain) was captured by sequencing in a study of T cell responses to AZD1222 COVID-19 vaccine. Study-wide context: Timing groups of about 4 and about 12 weeks for second doses were pooled.

Overall study results and limits: Among spike-specific TCRs, nearly half reportedly target unmutated variant regions. CD4 TCRs linked to vaccination spanned spike, dominating at 160-218 and 743-854.

The assay was immunoSEQ multiplex PCR, and TCRdb's table has in-frame clones only and misses some. The sample contains more than 95,000 clones, roughly nine tenths of which appear only once. The CDR3 is 12 residues long. The V and J ends lost 3 bases and 3 bases respectively, with 6 bases between them. CDR1 DFQATT and CDR2 SNEGSKA come from the germline V gene (reference sequence). Concerning this clone: Antigen specificity is unknown.

The sequencing here drew on peripheral blood, taken on day 0 of AZD1222 vaccination. V usage is TRBV20-1 and J usage is TRBJ2-1; D uncertain. This TCR was sampled from an adult in good health. CDR3 sequence reads: CSASQDYNEQFF. CDR3 coding DNA: TGCAGTGCTAGTCAGGACTACAATGAGCAGTTCTTC.